This T cell receptor (beta chain) was sequenced during a study of blood T cells in healthy people across ages (dated by TCRdb to the mid-2010s). With respect to the entire study: In model experiments, template switching captured about one uniquely barcoded TCR beta cDNA molecule for every two T cells. Age-related changes in TCR beta repertoire diversity were measured in the study by deep sequencing normalized with unique cDNA molecular identifiers. Donors were grouped into four age groups: young (average approximately 15 years), middle-aged (approximately 41), aged (around 66) and long-lived (approximately 78). To avoid experimental bias, donors of different ages were distributed randomly across sequencing lanes. The study analyzed two additional independent replicas of 1 million unique cDNA reads from the same blood draw for two donors, one aged 18 to 30 and one aged 80 or older. On the study overall, not on this receptor specifically: Donor CMV infection status was unknown, potentially confounding age-related changes in expanded clonotypes. Compared with the aged group, more naive CD4+ T cells, fewer expanded clones and increased TCR diversity were shown by the long-lived group, suggesting age selection. Observed TCR beta diversity per million T cells fell roughly linearly with age, and a significant reduction was already apparent by age roughly 40. Conclusive comparison of naive and antigen-experienced compartments was prevented by the profiling of bulk unsorted PBMCs. Estimates of total diversity based on one million sequenced T cells were considered lower bounds and underestimates. A strong correlation was found between observed TCR beta diversity and the percentage of naive T cells measured by flow cytometry.

Points on this clonotype: Its specific antigen is unknown. No much larger clone is present one base from it, and per-base qualities are unavailable.

The library was obtained by 5' RACE. Sequencer: Illumina HiSeq 2500. A second about 7 to 11 cycle PCR used a sample-barcoded 5' primer and a J-beta primer mix. Each TCR beta cDNA molecule received a unique molecular identifier from a template-switch 5' adaptor carrying 12 random nucleotides. At least 2.5 million CDR3-containing paired-end reads were obtained from each sample. First-strand cDNA synthesis was performed from all RNA using the Mint cDNA synthesis kit, with priming by a TRBC-specific oligonucleotide. Following uracil-DNA glycosylase treatment, all cDNA underwent a first 18-cycle PCR with the universal primers M1SS and BC2_uni_R. On the study's bioinformatics: For normalization, 1 million high-quality reads were randomly selected from each sample, with every read carrying a distinct molecular identifier. Reads with shared molecular identifiers were discarded instead of being binned into consensus sequences. CDR3 identification, clonotype clustering and error correction used MiTCR with a Q25 quality threshold and the strictest error-elimination algorithm. Lower-bound total TCR beta diversity was estimated with a nonparametric unseen species model using Euler transformation. TCRdb ran its own pipeline on the public reads, namely fastp trimming at Q25 and MiXCR clone calling, and kept in-frame beta chains. Here each entry gathers all rows of one CDR3 protein and keeps the most common genes and DNA. The V and J calls shown here were made by TCRdb, not taken from the authors' results. In all, the sample holds roughly 730,000 distinct CDR3 sequences, and 45% to 70% of those were seen once. The ten largest clones add up to approximately 24% of the sample.

V is cut by 3 bases and J by 6 bases, and the space between the germline ends is 15 bases. From cysteine to phenylalanine, the CDR3 is 15 amino acids long. The retained sequence is limited to the CDR3, 45 bases, with the frame set at the first base. The germline V gene sets CDR1 to MDHEN and CDR2 to SYDVKM. The donors were 40 or so Caucasian individuals from Russia, aged 6 to 90 years, who were systemically healthy. Each donor gave 8 to 10 milliliters of peripheral blood, collected into EDTA-treated Vacutainer tubes. Ficoll-Paque density-gradient centrifugation was used to isolate PBMCs, with at least 6.5 million obtained per sample. Trizol reagent was used to extract total RNA from the PBMCs, yielding at least 6 micrograms per sample. For every donor, an aliquot of PBMCs went through flow cytometry to measure the percentages of naive CD45RAhigh/CD27high T cells.

The rearrangement joined TRBV28 to TRBJ2-1; no D gene call is confident. This receptor was taken from a man in his forties in good health. Specimen: blood. Read as DNA, the sequence is TGTGCCAGCAGTTTGGGTCCCAACATCGGCAATGAGCAGTTCTTC. It is translated as CASSLGPNIGNEQFF.